What follows describes a single T cell receptor beta chain. TCRdb keeps only in-frame clones here, not all; method: immunoSEQ multiplex PCR. Of over 55,000 clones detected, roughly 84% appear once; the ten largest clones hold 0.65% to 0.85%. The CDR3 has 13 residues. CDR1 SGHTA and CDR2 FQGTGA come from the germline V gene. V was cut by 5 bases and J by 7 bases, with 13 bases left in between. The data are from a study of OX40 agonist ivuxolimab in advanced cancers. Across the whole study: Two cutaneous melanoma patients and one hepatocellular carcinoma patient, three in all, had partial responses.

This sequence joins TRBV7-3 and TRBJ2-3; D call uncertain. The receptor's source is an adult with an advanced solid tumor such as melanoma, head and neck, liver or kidney cancer. Source: CD4+ or CD8+ T cells sorted from blood, taken in a trial of the OX40 agonist ivuxolimab. The CDR3 loop is CASSRTRQNTQYF. The CDR3, as DNA: TGTGCCAGCAGCCGAACTCGGCAGAATACGCAGTATTTT.